This T cell receptor (beta chain) derives from a study of Ad26.COV2.S vaccination and SARS-CoV-2 variants. Study-level points and caveats: Non-spike TCR breadth showed similarity between vaccine and placebo recipients.

As to this clone: Its antigen is unidentified.

Sample treatment: some 20 received Ad26.COV2.S at low or high dose, single or two shots; 5 received placebo; per-sample allocation not given. Day 63 after the first vaccine or placebo injection was the time point for sampling. Profiled with immunoSEQ multiplex PCR; TCRdb holds only in-frame clones, not every one. Seen here are about 420,000 clones, roughly 90% observed once, and the top ten hold 3.5% to 4%. Germline V gives CDR1 SQVTM, CDR2 ANQGSEA. V gave up 3 bases and J gave up 7 bases; unmatched junction bases: 7. CDR3 length: 14 residues. The chain uses TRBV29-1 and TRBJ2-1; 9 bases map to TRBD2. The source was peripheral blood, collected in a trial of Ad26.COV2.S vaccine versus placebo. This TCR was recovered from a person between 18 and 65 years old who received the Ad26.COV2.S COVID-19 vaccine or a placebo. DNA of the CDR3: TGCAGCGTTGAGGCAGCGGGGGGCCGAAATGAGCAGTTCTTC. Its translation is CSVEAAGGRNEQFF.